This T cell receptor beta chain was recorded in a study of somatic mutations in cytotoxic T cells in rheumatoid arthritis. Study findings and constraints: Researchers did not know the antigen targets of the expanded CD8+ clones. Age-matched healthy controls and rheumatoid arthritis patients had CD8+ T-cell clonality that did not differ significantly. The study found that the largest CD8+ clone exceeded 20% of CD8+ cells in about an eighth of the roughly 60 patients.

Researchers isolated CD4+ and CD8+ cells by positive magnetic bead selection and then checked their purity by flow cytometry. Comments on this clone: Its antigen is still unknown.

Germline V CDR1 and CDR2: MNHEY, SVGAGI. This CDR3 is 15 amino acids long. V dropped 2 bases and J dropped 6; count of bases not matched to a gene: 8. The repertoire was sequenced with immunoSEQ multiplex PCR; TCRdb's copy has only in-frame clones and lacks some. The sample lists about 16,000 clones, roughly 80% occurring once. V is TRBV6-5 and J is TRBJ1-2, with 8 positions matching TRBD1. Material: CD8+ T cells sorted from blood. The receptor was isolated from an adult with rheumatoid arthritis. The DNA for the CDR3 is TGTGCCAGCAGTTACACCAGGGGGCACAGCGATGGCTACACCTTC. It translates to CASSYTRGHSDGYTF.